Below are 9 T cell receptor beta chains sequenced from a single sample in a study of cytomegalovirus exposure and HLA in healthy donors. Amplification used 60 Vbeta primers and 13 Jbeta primers. Some clones are missing from TCRdb's copy, which holds only in-frame ones; the method was immunoSEQ multiplex PCR. Altogether about 130,000 clones are present, almost 85% being singletons, with the ten largest covering 2.5% to 3.5%. The sequenced sample consisted of PBMCs. These receptors all stem from a boy younger than 10 in good health and CMV-seronegative.

V usage is TRBV7-2 and J usage is TRBJ1-6; maybe TRBD1 (5 bases). V lost 2 bases and J lost 9, with 14 bases in between. Germline CDR1 reads SGHTA; CDR2 reads FQGNSA. This CDR3 is 15 amino acids long. The CDR3 loop is CASSLWGGPPSPLHF. CDR3 nucleotide sequence: TGTGCCAGCAGCTTATGGGGGGGACCCCCTTCACCCCTCCACTTT.

This clone was observed once. The V gene is TRBV7-9, the J gene TRBJ2-1; the match to TRBD2 covers 9 bases. J lost 7 bases, V lost 6 bases, and 10 bases had no gene match. The V gene's germline CDR1 is SEHNR and CDR2 FQNEAQ (reference sequence). The CDR3 runs to 15 residues. CDR3 in amino acids: CASSSGTSYKNEQFF. CDR3 in DNA: TGTGCCAGCAGTAGCGGGACTAGCTATAAGAATGAGCAGTTCTTC.

V is TRBV11-2 and J is TRBJ2-1, with a weak D call TRBD2 (6 bases). Germline assignment: CDR1 SGHAT and CDR2 FQNNGV. V lost 1 base and J lost 9, with 10 bases in between. This CDR3 has 13 residues. The CDR3 protein is CASSLGRVREQFF. The CDR3 DNA is TGTGCCAGCAGCTTAGGGAGGGTTCGTGAGCAGTTCTTC.

The V call is TRBV19, the J call TRBJ2-5; possible D gene TRBD1, 6 bases. There are 15 residues in the CDR3. Germline assignment: CDR1 LNHDA and CDR2 SQIVND (reference sequence). V shed 5 bases and J shed 2 bases, with 15 bases lying between them. The CDR3 region is CASSEFGGGQETQYF. The CDR3 nucleotides read TGTGCCAGTAGTGAGTTTGGGGGCGGACAAGAGACCCAGTACTTC.

The V and J genes are TRBV19 and TRBJ1-1, with 9 positions matching TRBD1. Germline V gene data show CDR1 as LNHDA and CDR2 as SQIVND (reference sequence). The CDR3 extends over 14 amino acids. V shed 3 bases, J shed 4 bases, and the junction held 3 bases outside the gene matches. CDR3 region: CASSITGGATEAFF. The CDR3 DNA sequence: TGTGCCAGTAGTATCACAGGGGGCGCCACTGAAGCTTTCTTT.

V usage is TRBV6-1 and J usage is TRBJ1-3; D call uncertain. This CDR3 region has 12 residues. CDR1 is MNHNS, CDR2 SASEGT, per germline. V was cut by 2 bases and J by 5 bases, with 4 bases left in between. The CDR3: CASSEKRNTIYF. CDR3 nucleotides: TGTGCCAGCAGTGAAAAGCGAAACACCATATATTTT.

The chain uses TRBV14 and TRBJ1-1; 7 bases line up with TRBD1. CDR1 SGHDN and CDR2 FVKESK come from the germline V gene. Trimming removed 4 bases from V and 1 base from J; junction bases left unmatched: 9. The CDR3 runs 16 residues. CDR3 protein: CASSPQGVGQNTEAFF. The CDR3, as DNA: TGTGCCAGCAGCCCCCAGGGGGTTGGGCAGAACACTGAAGCTTTCTTT.

This chain uses TRBV5-6 with TRBJ2-3; possible D gene TRBD2, 5 bases. V lost 3 bases and J 4 bases, leaving 18 bases between the germline ends. The CDR3 totals 16 residues. CDR1 and CDR2 from the germline V gene are SGHDT and YYEEEE. DNA of the CDR3: TGTGCCAGCAGCTGGCGGGTGTCCGCCCGATCAGATACGCAGTATTTT. The encoded protein is CASSWRVSARSDTQYF.

The chain couples TRBV9 to TRBJ2-5, with D possibly being TRBD1 (5 bases). Trimming left V 1 base short and J 2 bases short, with 6 bases between. The CDR3 length is 13 residues. Looked up from germline, CDR1 is SGDLS and CDR2 is YYNGEE. The CDR3: CASSVQGQETQYF. The CDR3 region has the DNA TGTGCCAGCAGCGTACAGGGACAAGAGACCCAGTACTTC.